This paragraph reports one T cell receptor (beta chain). These data originate in a study of shared clonotypes between healthy human individuals. Deletions cut 6 bases from V and 6 bases from J, with 2 bases between. Germline assignment: CDR1 ENHRY and CDR2 SYGVKD. CDR3 size: 10 residues. CD45RO-negative CD8 cells positively selected for CCR7 made up the naive population, which excluded terminally differentiated effector memory CD45RA+ cells. Several immunoSEQ plates received, in even portions, the genomic DNA of each subset. Each PCR replicate from the sorted subsets contained 150 to 250 ng DNA, which is 30,000 or so T cell genomes. This table comes from immunoSEQ multiplex PCR, and its TCRdb copy is limited to in-frame clones, with some not included. Of 700,000 to 950,000 clones in the sample, about 96% were seen once.

This rearrangement joins TRBV10-3 to TRBJ2-2; D is ambiguous. Specimen: naive CD8+ T cells sorted from blood. This receptor was identified in a man younger than 45 in good health. Written as DNA, the CDR3 is TGTGCCATCAGGGCCGGGGAGCTGTTTTTT. Protein sequence: CAIRAGELFF.